This T cell receptor beta chain comes out of a study of blood T cell repertoires in COVID-19 (dated by TCRdb to 2020 to 2021). Context from the whole study: Samples from collaborators originated in the United States, Italy and Spain and spanned both the acute and convalescent phases of COVID-19. Where available, HLA class I and class II types were obtained from metadata supplied by the sample provider rather than from assay-based typing. Deeply sampled blood TCRbeta repertoires from subjects exposed to, actively infected with, or recovered from COVID-19 were included in the dataset. The repertoires were released in a freely available public database meant as a resource for research on the immune response to SARS-CoV-2. The material from the prospective study consisted of cDNA or gDNA derived from T cells, B-cell-depleted T cells, or PBMCs. A de-identified subject ID, COVID-19 status, age in years and sex were almost always included in the sample metadata. The samples were drawn from two sources: the first 160 participants of the ongoing ImmuneRACE study, and about 1,300 subjects contributed by 6 global collaborators. Points the paper makes about the study in general: The quantity of clinical and demographic metadata differed by source and by participant and was supplied without curation.

The immunoSEQ Assay, a bias-controlled multiplex PCR, was used to amplify TCRbeta CDR3 regions from genomic DNA. Under the source paper's analysis protocol: Nucleated cell counts per sample were estimated from amplification of reference gene primers within the assay. To quantify the absolute abundance of each unique TCRbeta CDR3 rearrangement, sequence reads were collapsed and filtered. Productive Simpson clonality was computed per sample as the square root of Simpson's diversity index over productive rearrangements. Entries here come from immuneACCESS through TCRdb and include only in-frame sequences with V and J called. Some clones fail to appear in such tables; in the studies checked, an unresolved V gene covers under half of the shortfall, and the cause of the remainder is unknown. Clone size and V and J calls were adopted from that table, with D and trimming inferred from the DNA. The sample records over 25,000 clones, about 89% of which are singletons. Of the sample, 3.7% is held by the ten largest clones.

The collaborating institutions used their own protocols to collect whole blood in K2EDTA tubes. Collaborator samples were shipped for TCRbeta analysis as frozen whole blood, isolated PBMCs, or DNA extracted from either sample type. A word on this clone: No antigen is known for it. No base qualities exist here, and no much larger clone lies one base off it.

V and J are truncated by 4 bases and 2 bases respectively, leaving an intervening sequence of 8 bases. From a lookup of the germline V gene, CDR1 and CDR2 are SGHTA and FQGTGA. The CDR3 spans 13 residues, from the cysteine through the phenylalanine. Only the CDR3 DNA stays, 39 bases, in frame from base 1. This TCR came from a man in his sixties with acute or convalescent COVID-19. The specimen was peripheral blood. The chain employs TRBV7-3 and TRBJ1-1; no D gene is confidently identified. The DNA sequence is as follows: TGTGCCAGCAGCTCCGGGGTAAACACTGAAGCTTTCTTT. Translated, it reads CASSSGVNTEAFF. Here the CDR3 is joined to the reference TRBV7-3 and TRBJ1-1 genes, and the full variable domain is: GAGVSQTPSNKVTEKGKYVELRCDPISGHTALYWYRQSLGQGPEFLIYFQGTGAADDSGLPNDRFFAVRPEGSVSTLKIQRTERGDSAVYLCASSSGVNTEAFFGQGTRLTVV.